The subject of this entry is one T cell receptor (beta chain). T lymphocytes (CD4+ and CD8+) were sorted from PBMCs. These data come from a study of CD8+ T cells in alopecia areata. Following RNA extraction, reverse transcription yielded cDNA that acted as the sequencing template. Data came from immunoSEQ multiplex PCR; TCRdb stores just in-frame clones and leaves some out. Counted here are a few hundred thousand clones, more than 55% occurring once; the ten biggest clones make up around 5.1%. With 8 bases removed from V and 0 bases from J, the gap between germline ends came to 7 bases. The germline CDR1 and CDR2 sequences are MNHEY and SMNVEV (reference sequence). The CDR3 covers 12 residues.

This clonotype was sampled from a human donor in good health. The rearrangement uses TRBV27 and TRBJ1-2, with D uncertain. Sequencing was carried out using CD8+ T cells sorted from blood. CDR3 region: CASQGPNYGYTF. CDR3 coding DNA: TGTGCCAGCCAAGGGCCTAACTATGGCTACACCTTC.